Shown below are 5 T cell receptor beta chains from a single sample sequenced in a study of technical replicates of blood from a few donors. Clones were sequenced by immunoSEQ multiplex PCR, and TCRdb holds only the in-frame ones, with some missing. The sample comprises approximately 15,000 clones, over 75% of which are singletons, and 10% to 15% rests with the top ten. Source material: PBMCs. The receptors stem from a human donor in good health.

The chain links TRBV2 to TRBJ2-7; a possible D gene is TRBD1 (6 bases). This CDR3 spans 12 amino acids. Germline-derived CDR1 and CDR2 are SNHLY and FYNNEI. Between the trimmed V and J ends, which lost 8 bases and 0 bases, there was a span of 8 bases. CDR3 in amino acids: CASRDNSYEQYF. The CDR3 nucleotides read TGTGCCAGCCGGGACAACTCCTACGAGCAGTACTTC.

The CDR3 protein is CASSLLAGGPDEQFF. The CDR3 DNA reads TGTGCCAGCTCACTATTAGCGGGAGGGCCTGATGAGCAGTTCTTC. The chain uses TRBV18 and TRBJ2-1; 11 bases align to TRBD2. CDR1 KGHSH and CDR2 LQKENI come from the germline V gene. CDR3 length: 15 amino acids. V lost 4 bases, J lost 8 bases, and 7 bases stayed unmatched.

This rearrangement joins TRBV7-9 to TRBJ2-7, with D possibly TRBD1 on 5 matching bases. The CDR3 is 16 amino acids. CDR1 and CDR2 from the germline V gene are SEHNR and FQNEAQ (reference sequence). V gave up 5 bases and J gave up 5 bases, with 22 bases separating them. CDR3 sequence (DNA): TGTGCCAGCAGCGCTGGCGGCGCAGGGTCATTCGACGAGCAGTACTTC. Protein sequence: CASSAGGAGSFDEQYF.

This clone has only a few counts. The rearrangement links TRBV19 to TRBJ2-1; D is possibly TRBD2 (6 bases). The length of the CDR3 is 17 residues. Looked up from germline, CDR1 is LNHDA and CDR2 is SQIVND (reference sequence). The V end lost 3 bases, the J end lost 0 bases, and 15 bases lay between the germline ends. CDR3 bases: TGTGCCAGTAGTATCCCTATGGGGAGGAGCTCCTACAATGAGCAGTTCTTC. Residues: CASSIPMGRSSYNEQFF.

This CDR3 reads CASSPSGSPSYNEQFF. The CDR3 DNA follows: TGTGCCAGTAGTCCTAGCGGGAGCCCCTCCTACAATGAGCAGTTCTTC. The chain has TRBV19 and TRBJ2-1; TRBD2 matches at 10 bases. The CDR3 covers 16 residues. V dropped 5 bases and J dropped 0; count of bases not matched to a gene: 4. Germline V gene sequence: CDR1 LNHDA, CDR2 SQIVND (reference sequence).